The 18 T cell receptor beta chains below were found in one sample sequenced in a study of blood T cell repertoires in COVID-19. TCRdb's copy holds only in-frame clones and misses some; the assay was immunoSEQ multiplex PCR. The data contain about 55,000 clones, 85% of them singletons. Input material: peripheral blood. The source of these receptors is a human donor in a cohort sampled during active COVID-19.

V is TRBV9 and J is TRBJ2-7; TRBD2 aligns across 8 bases. The CDR3 is made up of 15 amino acids. V was clipped by 0 bases and J by 5 bases; unmatched bases: 7. Germline values: CDR1 SGDLS, CDR2 YYNGEE. This CDR3 is CASSVGVAGIHEQYF. CDR3 bases: TGTGCCAGCAGCGTAGGCGTAGCGGGAATCCACGAGCAGTACTTC.

This clone was observed once. The V gene is TRBV6-5, the J gene TRBJ2-7; TRBD2 might be the D (5 bases). There are 15 residues in the CDR3. Trimming left V 7 bases short and J 4 bases short, with 20 bases between. Germline lookup yields CDR1 MNHEY and CDR2 SVGAGI. The CDR3 sequence is CASIPDWETLYEQYF. The CDR3 nucleotides are TGTGCCAGCATTCCGGACTGGGAGACATTATACGAGCAGTACTTC.

The V gene is TRBV18, the J gene TRBJ1-4, with 7 bases that match TRBD1. Germline CDR1 is KGHSH and CDR2 is LQKENI. This CDR3 is built from 14 residues. V shed 3 bases and J 4 bases; nucleotides not matched to a gene: 2. CDR3 amino acids: CASSPTGFNEKLFF. CDR3 nucleotides: TGTGCCAGCTCACCGACAGGGTTTAATGAAAAACTGTTTTTT.

The rearrangement uses TRBV28 and TRBJ1-2; possibly TRBD1 for D (5 bases). CDR3 length: 14 residues. Trimming shortened V by 5 bases and J by 2 bases, and 12 bases separated the two germline ends. Germline V gene data show CDR1 as MDHEN and CDR2 as SYDVKM. DNA for the CDR3: TGTGCCAGCAGTCCCCACGGGGGGAACTATGGCTACACCTTC. Translating it yields CASSPHGGNYGYTF.

The V call is TRBV27, the J call TRBJ1-2; D ambiguous. Germline V gives CDR1 MNHEY, CDR2 SMNVEV (reference sequence). V lost 5 bases and J 7 bases, leaving 14 bases between the germline ends. The CDR3 is made up of 13 amino acids. DNA for the CDR3: TGTGCCAGCAGTGGTCACGGTCCCGGTGGCTACACCTTC. Protein sequence: CASSGHGPGGYTF.

This chain uses TRBV29-1 with TRBJ2-2; no firm D call. V lost 6 bases to trimming and J lost 2 bases, with 13 bases between them. Germline values: CDR1 SQVTM, CDR2 ANQGSEA. There are 14 residues in the CDR3. CDR3 residues: CSVSLGGNTGELFF. CDR3 bases: TGCAGCGTCTCCTTAGGCGGTAACACCGGGGAGCTGTTTTTT.

This chain connects TRBV5-1 to TRBJ1-1; D is unclear. V was shortened by 5 bases and J by 3 bases, with 17 bases between the two germline ends. In germline, CDR1 is SGHRS, CDR2 YFSETQ. This CDR3 spans 15 amino acids. The DNA for the CDR3 is TGCGCCAGCAGACCGAGGGCCGATGGGGACACTGAAGCTTTCTTT. It yields the protein CASRPRADGDTEAFF.

DNA for the CDR3: TGTGCCAGCGGACCTGACAGGCCCTACGAGCAGTACTTC. This codes for CASGPDRPYEQYF. This chain joins TRBV5-5 and TRBJ2-7; weak D call: TRBD1 (6 bases). This CDR3 has 13 amino acids. V was cut by 7 bases and J by 2 bases, with 13 bases left in between. CDR1 is SGHKS and CDR2 is YYEKEE in the germline V gene (reference sequence).

This clone has a handful of counts. The rearrangement uses TRBV19 and TRBJ1-1; the D is unclear. The CDR3 has 10 amino acids. CDR1 and CDR2 (germline): LNHDA, SQIVND (reference sequence). V lost 10 bases and J lost 7, with 10 bases in between. The CDR3 region is CATYAGEAFF. The DNA of the CDR3 is TGTGCCACCTACGCGGGTGAAGCTTTCTTT.

This clone came up a few times. The chain recombines TRBV7-8 with TRBJ2-7; TRBD2 matches at 8 bases. V was pared by 4 bases and J by 4 bases, with 3 bases of the junction left unmatched. Germline-derived CDR1 and CDR2 are SGHVS and FQNEAQ. The CDR3 loop spans 13 amino acids. DNA of the CDR3: TGTGCCAGCAGCTACCTAGCGGGTTACGAGCAGTACTTC. It codes for CASSYLAGYEQYF.

V usage is TRBV30 and J usage is TRBJ1-4, with TRBD1 matching 9 bases. Trimming cost V 8 bases and J 3 bases; bases outside gene matches: 4. The length of the CDR3 is 13 residues. The germline gives CDR1 GTSNPN, CDR2 SVGIG (reference sequence). For the CDR3, the DNA is TGTGCCGGACAGGGGTCATCTAATGAAAAACTGTTTTTT. Encoded protein: CAGQGSSNEKLFF.

In regard to this clone: At one end, the junction sequence differs from germline, possibly due to a read error. V usage is TRBV27 and J usage is TRBJ2-3, with 10 nucleotides matching TRBD2. CDR1 and CDR2 from the germline V gene are MNHEY and SMNVEV (reference sequence). The CDR3 runs to 12 residues. The CDR3 nucleotides are TGTGCCAGCAGTTTCGGACTAGCGGAGCACGTTTTT. It is translated as CASSFGLAEHVF.

The chain couples TRBV7-9 to TRBJ1-5, with TRBD1 matching 8 bases. The CDR3 loop spans 14 amino acids. After removal of 6 bases from V and 5 bases from J, the junction contained 6 bases not matched to a gene. The germline gives CDR1 SEHNR, CDR2 FQNEAQ (reference sequence). The CDR3 spells CASRQGAGDQPQHF. The DNA of the CDR3 is TGTGCCAGCAGGCAGGGGGCCGGTGATCAGCCCCAGCATTTT.

This clone has only one observation. The V and J genes are TRBV5-5 and TRBJ2-5; the D gene is possibly TRBD1 (6 bases). Between the trimmed V and J ends, which lost 0 bases and 9 bases, there was a span of 9 bases. CDR3 length: 12 residues. Germline V gives CDR1 SGHKS, CDR2 YYEKEE (reference sequence). The CDR3 reads CASSLERGSQYF. The CDR3 nucleotides read TGTGCCAGCAGCTTGGAGAGGGGGTCCCAGTACTTC.

The genes are TRBV7-2 and TRBJ2-5; D possibly corresponds to TRBD1 (6 bases). Trimming shortened V by 4 bases and J by 4 bases, and 16 bases separated the two germline ends. This CDR3 is 15 amino acids long. Germline assignment: CDR1 SGHTA and CDR2 FQGNSA. The CDR3 region is CASSSYFPGVETQYF. The CDR3 DNA follows: TGTGCCAGCAGCTCGTACTTTCCAGGGGTAGAGACCCAGTACTTC. The full variable domain, rest sourced from reference TRBV7-2 and TRBJ2-5, is GAGVSQSPSNKVTEKGKDVELRCDPISGHTALYWYRQSLGQGLEFLIYFQGNSAPDKSGLPSDRFSAERTGGSVSTLTIQRTQQEDSAVYLCASSSYFPGVETQYFGPGTRLLVL.

CDR3 bases: TGTGCCAGCAGTCTCCGACAGGGGACATCTTACAATGAGCAGTTCTTC. Protein product: CASSLRQGTSYNEQFF. The rearrangement joins TRBV28 to TRBJ2-1; 8 positions agree with TRBD1. The CDR3 consists of 16 residues. The V segment lost 5 bases and the J segment 4 bases; nucleotides outside the gene matches: 10. Per the germline V gene, CDR1 is MDHEN and CDR2 is SYDVKM.

The chain recombines TRBV6-2 or TRBV6-3 with TRBJ2-1, with 15 nucleotides matching TRBD2. CDR1 is MNHEY and CDR2 is SVGEGT in the germline V gene. V shed 10 bases, J shed 10 bases, and the junction held 17 bases outside the gene matches. The CDR3 covers 17 residues. CDR3 nucleotides: TGTGCCACCAACCCGGGACTGATGGGACTAGCGGGAGGCGAGCAGTTCTTC. Its translation is CATNPGLMGLAGGEQFF.

The V call is TRBV5-4, the J call TRBJ2-1, with D possibly being TRBD2 (6 bases). This CDR3 contains 17 residues. Trimming cost V 2 bases and J 0 bases, with 15 bases left between them. Germline V gene sequence: CDR1 SGHNT, CDR2 YYREEE (reference sequence). This chain's CDR3 is CASSFSLSGSSYNEQFF. CDR3 sequence (DNA): TGTGCCAGCAGCTTCTCACTTAGCGGAAGCTCCTACAATGAGCAGTTCTTC. Variable domain in full (rest from reference TRBV5-4 and TRBJ2-1): ETGVTQSPTHLIKTRGQQVTLRCSSQSGHNTVSWYQQALGQGPQFIFQYYREEENGRGNFPPRFSGLQFPNYSSELNVNALELDDSALYLCASSFSLSGSSYNEQFFGPGTRLTVL.